A single sample is the source of the 20 T cell receptor beta chains below, sequenced in a study of cytomegalovirus exposure and HLA in healthy donors. It was with 60 Vbeta and 13 Jbeta primers that the PCR ran. Repertoires were generated with immunoSEQ multiplex PCR, while TCRdb's copy carries only in-frame clones and drops some. The sample holds about 120,000 clones, over 60% seen once. The sequenced sample consisted of PBMCs. The receptors originated from a middle-aged woman in good health and CMV-seronegative.

The chain links TRBV7-9 to TRBJ1-2, with 7 bases identical to TRBD1. V gave up 3 bases and J gave up 3 bases; unmatched junction bases: 7. This CDR3 comprises 15 residues. CDR1 and CDR2 (germline): SEHNR, FQNEAQ (reference sequence). The CDR3 protein is CASSLRGGRDYGYTF. The CDR3 region has the DNA TGTGCCAGCAGCTTGAGAGGGGGCAGGGACTATGGCTACACCTTC.

The genes are TRBV7-9 and TRBJ1-1; tentative D call: TRBD1 (5 bases). This CDR3 has 17 amino acids. V was clipped by 2 bases and J by 0 bases, with 16 bases between them. Germline V lookup: CDR1 SEHNR, CDR2 FQNEAQ (reference sequence). The DNA for the CDR3 is TGTGCCAGCAGCTTATCGGGGGGGAACGGGGTGAACACTGAAGCTTTCTTT. Translating gives CASSLSGGNGVNTEAFF.

This clone was seen a handful of times. At the DNA level, this CDR3 is encoded by other sequences in the same sample as well. J is TRBJ2-1 and V is TRBV7-9; D may be TRBD2 (6 bases). Deletions cut 3 bases from V and 10 bases from J, with 10 bases between. This CDR3 region has 12 residues. Germline V lookup: CDR1 SEHNR, CDR2 FQNEAQ (reference sequence). This CDR3 is CASSLDYREQFF. In nucleotides, the CDR3 is TGTGCCAGCAGCTTGGACTACAGGGAGCAGTTCTTC. Full variable domain (remainder filled in from reference TRBV7-9 and TRBJ2-1): DTGVSQNPRHKITKRGQNVTFRCDPISEHNRLYWYRQTLGQGPEFLTYFQNEAQLEKSRLLSDRFSAERPKGSFSTLEIQRTEQGDSAMYLCASSLDYREQFFGPGTRLTVL.

This chain uses TRBV6-5 with TRBJ2-3; D not resolved. Germline V gene lookup returns CDR1 MNHEY and CDR2 SVGAGI. V shed 4 bases and J shed 4 bases, with 6 bases lying between them. This CDR3 region has 12 residues. In DNA form, the CDR3 reads TGTGCCAGCAGTTTCGGTTCAGATACGCAGTATTTT. This codes for CASSFGSDTQYF.

This clone was seen a few times. This chain joins TRBV28 and TRBJ2-1; 7 bases map to TRBD2. Germline V gives CDR1 MDHEN, CDR2 SYDVKM. After removal of 4 bases from V and 2 bases from J, the junction contained 8 bases not matched to a gene. The CDR3 is made up of 16 amino acids. CDR3 region: CASSSPAGVPYNEQFF. The CDR3, as DNA: TGTGCCAGCAGTTCTCCGGCGGGAGTCCCCTACAATGAGCAGTTCTTC.

A few counts support this clone. V usage is TRBV6-4 and J usage is TRBJ2-2, with 10 bases lining up with TRBD2. Trimming cost V 5 bases and J 3 bases; bases outside gene matches: 0. Per germline, CDR1 MRHNA and CDR2 SNTAGT. The CDR3 runs 14 residues. CDR3 nucleotide sequence: TGTGCCAGCAGTAGCGGGAGGGACACCGGGGAGCTGTTTTTT. It is translated as CASSSGRDTGELFF.

V usage is TRBV7-9 and J usage is TRBJ2-1; 11 bases agree with TRBD2. Looked up from germline, CDR1 is SEHNR and CDR2 is FQNEAQ (reference sequence). The CDR3 runs 16 residues. V gave up 4 bases and J gave up 3 bases; unmatched junction bases: 5. The CDR3 sequence: CASSSLTSGIYNEQFF. CDR3 DNA sequence: TGTGCCAGCAGCTCCTTGACTAGCGGGATCTACAATGAGCAGTTCTTC.

This rearrangement joins TRBV10-2 to TRBJ2-7; D is possibly TRBD2 (5 bases). V was trimmed by 2 bases and J by 0 bases, leaving 8 bases between them. The CDR3 covers 14 residues. Germline V lookup: CDR1 WSHSY, CDR2 SAAADI. The CDR3 region is CASSERGSSYEQYF. The DNA for the CDR3 is TGCGCCAGCAGTGAGCGGGGAAGCTCCTACGAGCAGTACTTC.

V and J are TRBV19 and TRBJ2-7; 10 bases align to TRBD2. After removal of 6 bases from V and 6 bases from J, the junction contained 8 bases not matched to a gene. CDR3 length: 14 amino acids. The germline V gene encodes CDR1 LNHDA and CDR2 SQIVND (reference sequence). CDR3 DNA sequence: TGTGCCAGTAGCCAAGTAGCGGGAGGTTTCGAGCAGTACTTC. This sequence encodes CASSQVAGGFEQYF.

This chain uses TRBV5-1 with TRBJ1-5, with D unclear. The CDR3 has 14 residues. Germline-derived CDR1 and CDR2 are SGHRS and YFSETQ. Trimming took 2 bases from V and 0 from J, leaving 6 bases between them. In DNA, the CDR3 is TGCGCCAGCAGCTTATCGGGTAGCAATCAGCCCCAGCATTTT. It is translated as CASSLSGSNQPQHF.

The genes are TRBV5-1 and TRBJ1-1; 8 bases align to TRBD1. This CDR3 has 15 amino acids. Germline V gene data show CDR1 as SGHRS and CDR2 as YFSETQ. The V and J ends lost 0 bases and 4 bases, in that order; junction bases with no gene match: 5. CDR3 bases: TGCGCCAGCAGCTTGGGTGTCACAGGGGGCACTGAAGCTTTCTTT. As protein: CASSLGVTGGTEAFF.

The chain has TRBV5-5 and TRBJ2-7; the D gene is possibly TRBD2 (6 bases). Trimming took off 3 bases at V and 2 bases at J, with 18 bases between the two ends. Germline loops: CDR1 SGHKS, CDR2 YYEKEE (reference sequence). This CDR3 is built from 16 residues. The CDR3 DNA reads as TGTGCCAGCAGCTGGGGGGTTGGACCAGAGACCTACGAGCAGTACTTC. Translating gives CASSWGVGPETYEQYF.

The chain joins TRBV4-1 to TRBJ2-3; 8 nucleotides match TRBD2. The CDR3 extends over 18 amino acids. CDR1 MGHRA and CDR2 YSYEKL come from the germline V gene. With V trimmed by 1 base and J by 2 bases, 11 bases remained unmatched. CDR3 in amino acids: CASSQVVRGAGDTDTQYF. The DNA of the CDR3 is TGCGCCAGCAGCCAAGTTGTAAGGGGAGCGGGAGACACAGATACGCAGTATTTT.

In this sample, this clone turned up a few times. The chain is built from TRBV7-6 and TRBJ1-1; D gene uncertain. CDR1 is SGHVS and CDR2 is FNYEAQ in the germline V gene. The length of the CDR3 is 12 residues. V gave up 6 bases and J gave up 4 bases, with 9 bases separating them. CDR3 nucleotides: TGTGCCAGCAGTAAGGAGGGCACTGAAGCTTTCTTT. This encodes CASSKEGTEAFF.

This chain connects TRBV19 to TRBJ2-3, with D unresolved. V was cut by 4 bases and J by 6 bases, with 17 bases left in between. Germline assignment: CDR1 LNHDA and CDR2 SQIVND (reference sequence). The CDR3 is 15 amino acids. The CDR3 nucleotides are TGTGCCAGTAGTAACCGACACACGAAGCCCGATACGCAGTATTTT. It specifies CASSNRHTKPDTQYF.

The chain combines TRBV4-2 with TRBJ1-5, with D hard to call. The CDR3 contains 15 residues. The germline V gene encodes CDR1 LGHNA and CDR2 YNFKEQ. V was pared by 2 bases and J by 0 bases, with 8 bases between. The CDR3: CASSQIRDSNQPQHF. The CDR3, as DNA: TGTGCCAGCAGCCAAATCCGGGATAGCAATCAGCCCCAGCATTTT.

The gene calls are TRBV5-1 and TRBJ1-5; 7 bases map to TRBD1. CDR1 and CDR2 (germline): SGHRS, YFSETQ. Trimming cost V 0 bases and J 6 bases; bases outside gene matches: 12. This CDR3 has 17 amino acids. CDR3 DNA sequence: TGCGCCAGCAGCTTGGCCCCCACAGGAGCAGGGGGTCAGCCCCAGCATTTT. Translation gives CASSLAPTGAGGQPQHF.

CDR3 residues: CASSPTGEIRGKLFF. In nucleotides, the CDR3 is TGTGCCAGCAGCCCGACAGGGGAGATTAGGGGAAAACTGTTTTTT. V is TRBV7-2 and J is TRBJ1-4, with TRBD1 identical over 8 bases. Unmatched junction bases numbered 12, after V lost 5 bases and J lost 10 bases. CDR3 length equals 15 residues. CDR1 is SGHTA and CDR2 is FQGNSA in the germline V gene.

Note on this clone: The junction departs from the called germline gene at one end, perhaps through a read error. The chain couples TRBV7-7 to TRBJ2-5, with TRBD2 as a possible D gene (6 bases). Germline loops: CDR1 SSHAT, CDR2 FNYEAQ (reference sequence). This CDR3 has 14 residues. DNA of the CDR3: TGTGCTAGCAGCTTGGGGACTGTTCGGGAGACCCAGTACTTC. This encodes CASSLGTVRETQYF.

The chain joins TRBV28 to TRBJ1-5; the match to TRBD1 covers 8 bases. CDR1 MDHEN and CDR2 SYDVKM come from the germline V gene. V lost 7 bases and J lost 10; bases outside the gene matches: 12. This CDR3 region has 14 residues. Here the CDR3 DNA reads TGTGCCAGCACCACCAGGACAGGGAGGGAACCCCAGCATTTT. Amino acid sequence: CASTTRTGREPQHF.